What follows are 21 T cell receptor beta chains derived from one specimen sequenced in a study of cytomegalovirus exposure and HLA in healthy donors. 60 Vbeta and 13 Jbeta primers were used in PCR. Data came from immunoSEQ multiplex PCR; TCRdb stores just in-frame clones and leaves some out. The sample holds 100,000 to 150,000 clones; around 8.5% are singletons and the top ten take approximately 5%. Source material: PBMCs. These receptors all come from a middle-aged man in good health and CMV-seronegative.

This clone has more than one count but fewer than ten. The V gene is TRBV29-1, the J gene TRBJ2-7; 8 nucleotides agree with TRBD2. The CDR3 is 14 amino acids. Germline V CDR1 and CDR2: SQVTM, ANQGSEA. V shed 5 bases, J shed 5 bases, and the junction held 11 bases outside the gene matches. Here the CDR3 DNA reads TGCAGCGTTTACTTGCCGGGACTAGAAAACGAGCAGTACTTC. This codes for CSVYLPGLENEQYF.

The genes are TRBV18 and TRBJ2-5, with TRBD1 matching over 7 bases. Germline V gives CDR1 KGHSH, CDR2 LQKENI. With V trimmed by 3 bases and J by 1 base, 2 bases remained unmatched. CDR3 length: 14 amino acids. In nucleotides, the CDR3 is TGTGCCAGCTCACCTGGGACAGCCCAAGAGACCCAGTACTTC. This translates into CASSPGTAQETQYF. Full variable domain (remainder filled in from reference TRBV18 and TRBJ2-5): NAGVMQNPRHLVRRRGQEARLRCSPMKGHSHVYWYRQLPEEGLKFMVYLQKENIIDESGMPKERFSAEFPKEGPSILRIQQVVRGDSAAYFCASSPGTAQETQYFGPGTRLLVL.

The chain is built from TRBV5-4 and TRBJ2-7; 10 bases match TRBD2. The germline V gene encodes CDR1 SGHNT and CDR2 YYREEE (reference sequence). The CDR3 length is 14 residues. V dropped 5 bases and J dropped 2; count of bases not matched to a gene: 4. The CDR3 spells CASRASGGTYEQYF. The CDR3 DNA reads TGTGCCAGCAGGGCTAGCGGGGGAACCTACGAGCAGTACTTC.

The rearrangement joins TRBV4-1 to TRBJ2-3, with a tentative D call TRBD2 (6 bases). The CDR3 runs 17 residues. Germline V lookup: CDR1 MGHRA, CDR2 YSYEKL. V dropped 4 bases and J dropped 2 bases, with 19 bases sitting between them. The chain's CDR3 is CASSPVRGTLFTDTQYF. Written as DNA, the CDR3 is TGCGCCAGCAGCCCCGTCCGCGGGACTCTTTTCACAGATACGCAGTATTTT.

V gene TRBV19 combines with J gene TRBJ1-2; D unresolved. The CDR3 sequence is 13 residues long. The germline V gene has CDR1 LNHDA and CDR2 SQIVND (reference sequence). V was shortened by 10 bases and J by 4 bases, with 16 bases between the two germline ends. The DNA of the CDR3 is TGTGCCATTCATACGTCCGCGGGCTATGGCTACACCTTC. Translation: CAIHTSAGYGYTF.

This clone came up a few times. The chain uses TRBV11-3 and TRBJ2-3; 8 nucleotides agree with TRBD1. J was trimmed by 4 bases and V by 4 bases; bases with no gene match: 4. The CDR3 totals 14 residues. Per germline, CDR1 SGHNT and CDR2 YENEEA. CDR3 sequence (DNA): TGTGCCAGCAGCTCCGGACAGGGCTCAGATACGCAGTATTTT. This sequence encodes CASSSGQGSDTQYF.

This clone was detected only a few times. The chain employs TRBV5-5 and TRBJ2-3; the D gene is possibly TRBD2 (5 bases). Trimming took 7 bases from V and 2 from J, leaving 17 bases between them. The CDR3 is 15 residues long. Germline values: CDR1 SGHKS, CDR2 YYEKEE (reference sequence). DNA for the CDR3: TGTGCCAGCGGATTAGCGACAAGTTACACAGATACGCAGTATTTT. It translates to CASGLATSYTDTQYF.

This clone was seen only a few times. The chain has TRBV7-2 and TRBJ2-3, with TRBD2 matching over 8 bases. This CDR3 has 14 amino acids. Germline V gene data show CDR1 as SGHTA and CDR2 as FQGNSA. Unmatched junction bases numbered 5, after V lost 5 bases and J lost 4 bases. For the CDR3, the DNA is TGTGCCAGCAGCCCCGGACTAGCTTCAGATACGCAGTATTTT. Its translation is CASSPGLASDTQYF.

The chain couples TRBV7-2 to TRBJ2-4, with 8 bases fitting TRBD2. Germline values: CDR1 SGHTA, CDR2 FQGNSA. This CDR3 is built from 15 residues. The V and J ends lost 2 bases and 6 bases, in that order; junction bases with no gene match: 6. The CDR3 sequence is CASSLLTSGGNIQYF. In nucleotides, the CDR3 is TGTGCCAGCAGCTTACTTACGAGCGGGGGAAACATTCAGTACTTC.

This clone was seen a few times. The J gene is TRBJ2-1, the V gene TRBV6-5; 9 nucleotides line up with TRBD2. There are 16 residues in the CDR3. Germline lookup yields CDR1 MNHEY and CDR2 SVGAGI. The V and J ends lost 2 bases and 5 bases, in that order; junction bases with no gene match: 7. The CDR3 region is CASSYRNAGGHNEQFF. The CDR3 nucleotides are TGTGCCAGCAGTTACAGGAATGCGGGGGGGCACAATGAGCAGTTCTTC.

In this sample, this clone turned up a few times. V is TRBV2 and J is TRBJ1-5, with D perhaps matching TRBD1 (6 bases). The germline V gene encodes CDR1 SNHLY and CDR2 FYNNEI. V lost 5 bases and J 7 bases, leaving 15 bases between the germline ends. This CDR3 is built from 14 residues. The CDR3 DNA sequence: TGTGCCAGCAGTTTCGACAGGAAAGAACAGCCCCAGCATTTT. It specifies CASSFDRKEQPQHF.

This clone was seen a few times. This sequence joins TRBV11-2 and TRBJ2-3; possibly TRBD1 for D (5 bases). The length of the CDR3 is 15 residues. Germline values: CDR1 SGHAT, CDR2 FQNNGV. Trimming shortened V by 1 base and J by 4 bases, and 12 bases separated the two germline ends. In DNA form, the CDR3 reads TGTGCCAGCAGCTTAGTCCAGGGTCCCCCAGATACGCAGTATTTT. Protein: CASSLVQGPPDTQYF.

A few counts support this clone. The chain has TRBV19 and TRBJ2-3, with TRBD2 matching over 7 bases. J gave up 3 bases and V 7 bases, and 13 bases lay outside the gene matches. The CDR3 is 16 amino acids. Germline V gives CDR1 LNHDA, CDR2 SQIVND (reference sequence). The CDR3 is CASTPDWLAETDTQYF. The CDR3 region has the DNA TGTGCCAGTACTCCTGATTGGCTAGCGGAGACAGATACGCAGTATTTT.

The rearrangement joins TRBV2 to TRBJ1-6, with 8 bases matching TRBD1. This CDR3 contains 15 residues. Germline V gene sequence: CDR1 SNHLY, CDR2 FYNNEI. J lost 5 bases, V lost 7 bases, and 7 bases had no gene match. CDR3 nucleotide sequence: TGTGCCAGCAACCAGGGGGCCCTAAATAATTCACCCCTCCACTTT. Translation gives CASNQGALNNSPLHF. The variable domain in full, with the rest retrieved from reference TRBV2 and TRBJ1-6, is EPEVTQTPSHQVTQMGQEVILRCVPISNHLYFYWYRQILGQKVEFLVSFYNNEISEKSEIFDDQFSVERPDGSNFTLKIRSTKLEDSAMYFCASNQGALNNSPLHFGNGTRLTVT.

This chain joins TRBV6-1 and TRBJ2-3; TRBD2 aligns across 7 bases. V shed 6 bases and J 4 bases; nucleotides not matched to a gene: 4. Germline V gives CDR1 MNHNS, CDR2 SASEGT. This CDR3 comprises 13 residues. Here the CDR3 DNA reads TGTGCCAGCAGGACCCGGGGGGCAGATACGCAGTATTTT. Its translation: CASRTRGADTQYF.

This clone was observed a handful of times. CDR3 region: CASSPRVLGEQYF. The CDR3 DNA sequence: TGTGCCAGCAGCCCACGAGTGCTAGGAGAGCAGTACTTC. The chain is built from TRBV7-2 and TRBJ2-7, with D unclear. Trimming left V 5 bases short and J 7 bases short, with 15 bases between. This CDR3 has 13 residues. Germline V gives CDR1 SGHTA, CDR2 FQGNSA.

Turning to this clone: Other DNA sequences in the same sample also yield this CDR3. V and J are TRBV5-1 and TRBJ1-3; 8 bases are a match to TRBD1. Germline CDR1 and CDR2: SGHRS and YFSETQ. Trimming at V came to 2 bases and at J to 0 bases, leaving 1 base not matched to a gene. This CDR3 comprises 15 residues. The CDR3 DNA reads TGCGCCAGCAGCTTAACAGGGGGCTCTGGAAACACCATATATTTT. Its protein product is CASSLTGGSGNTIYF.

The rearrangement uses TRBV6-5 and TRBJ1-2, with D possibly matching TRBD1 (5 bases). Trimming cost V 4 bases and J 6 bases, with 6 bases left between them. Germline CDR1 reads MNHEY; CDR2 reads SVGAGI. CDR3 length: 11 amino acids. The CDR3 here is CASSWGDGYTF. The CDR3 nucleotides read TGTGCCAGCAGTTGGGGGGATGGCTACACCTTC.

The chain has TRBV2 and TRBJ2-5; weak D call: TRBD2 (7 bases). Trimming removed 8 bases from V and 4 bases from J, with 17 bases in between. Per the germline V gene, CDR1 is SNHLY and CDR2 is FYNNEI. The CDR3 runs to 14 residues. CDR3 amino acids: CASDITGGTETQYF. The CDR3 coding sequence is TGTGCCAGCGATATTACGGGGGGCACAGAGACCCAGTACTTC.

The rearrangement joins TRBV6-5 to TRBJ1-1; D not certain. This CDR3 has 13 residues. Per germline, CDR1 MNHEY and CDR2 SVGAGI. Trimming took off 2 bases at V and 6 bases at J, with 10 bases between the two ends. The CDR3 region is CASSYANGAEAFF. CDR3 nucleotide sequence: TGTGCCAGCAGTTACGCGAACGGAGCTGAAGCTTTCTTT.

This chain connects TRBV6-6 to TRBJ2-7; 7 positions agree with TRBD1. CDR1 and CDR2 from the germline V gene are MNHNY and SVGAGI (reference sequence). V was clipped by 8 bases and J by 1 base; unmatched bases: 11. The CDR3 has 15 amino acids. This chain's CDR3 is CASLRAQGLSYEQYF. CDR3 nucleotides: TGTGCCAGCTTACGGGCACAGGGGCTATCCTACGAGCAGTACTTC.